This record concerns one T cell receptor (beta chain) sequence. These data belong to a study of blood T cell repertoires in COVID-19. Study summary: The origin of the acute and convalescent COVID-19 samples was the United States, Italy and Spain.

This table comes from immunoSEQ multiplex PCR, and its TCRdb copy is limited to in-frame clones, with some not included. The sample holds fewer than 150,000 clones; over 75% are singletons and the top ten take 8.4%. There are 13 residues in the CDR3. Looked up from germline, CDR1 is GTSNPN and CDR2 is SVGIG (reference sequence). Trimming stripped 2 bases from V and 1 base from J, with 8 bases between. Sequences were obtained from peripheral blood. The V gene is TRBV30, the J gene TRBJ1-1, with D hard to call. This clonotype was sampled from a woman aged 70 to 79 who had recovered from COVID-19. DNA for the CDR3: TGTGCCTGGAGTTTAGGGAGGAACACTGAAGCTTTCTTT. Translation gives CAWSLGRNTEAFF.